This T cell receptor (beta chain) is from a study of blood T cells in healthy people across ages (dated by TCRdb to the mid-2010s). About the investigation overall: In model experiments, template switching captured about one uniquely barcoded TCR beta cDNA molecule for every two T cells. The donors were divided into four age groups: young (average around 17 years), middle-aged (about 41), aged (approximately 62) and long-lived (82). To avoid experimental bias, donors of different ages were spread randomly across the sequencing lanes. Age-related changes in TCR beta repertoire diversity were measured in the study by deep sequencing normalized with unique cDNA molecular identifiers. Two additional independent replicas of 1 million unique cDNA reads from the same blood draw were analyzed for two donors (one aged 18 to 30 and one aged 80 or older).

Systemically healthy Caucasian individuals from Russia, roughly 40 in total and aged about 6 to 95 years, were included as donors. About 10 milliliters of peripheral blood were collected from each donor into EDTA-treated Vacutainer tubes. PBMCs were isolated by Ficoll-Paque density-gradient centrifugation, with at least 6.5 million obtained per sample. Trizol reagent was used to extract total RNA from the PBMCs, yielding at least 5.5 micrograms per sample. Naive CD45RAhigh/CD27high T cell percentages were measured by flow cytometry on a PBMC aliquot from every donor. Only a few counts were recorded for this clonotype. Its antigen is unknown. The junction shows a germline mismatch at one end, possibly a read error. CDR1 and CDR2 are read off the germline V gene as ENHRY and SYGVKD. The CDR3 sequence holds 14 residues, the cysteine and phenylalanine included. The DNA shown is the 42-base CDR3, in frame from base 1.

Receptor libraries were prepared by 5' RACE. TCRdb records Illumina HiSeq 2500 as the sequencer. A second PCR of about 6 to 12 cycles was run with a J-beta primer mix and a sample-barcoded 5' primer. A template-switch 5' adaptor carrying 12 random nucleotides introduced a unique molecular identifier onto each TCR beta cDNA molecule. At least 2.5 million CDR3-containing paired-end reads were obtained from each sample. All of the RNA was converted into first-strand cDNA using the Mint cDNA synthesis kit, with a TRBC-specific oligonucleotide serving as the primer. After uracil-DNA glycosylase treatment, a first 18-cycle PCR used universal primers M1SS and BC2_uni_R on all cDNA. Regarding the original processing steps: For normalization, 1 million high-quality reads, each with a distinct molecular identifier, were randomly selected from each sample. Reads with shared molecular identifiers were discarded instead of being binned into consensus sequences. MiTCR, run with a Q25 quality threshold and the strictest error-elimination algorithm, handled CDR3 identification, clonotype clustering and error correction. A nonparametric unseen species model with Euler transformation was used to estimate lower-bound total TCR beta diversity. Using fastp trimming at Q25 and MiXCR clonotype assembly, TCRdb reanalyzed the public sequencing data and kept in-frame beta chains. A single entry per CDR3 protein holds the most common genes and DNA from its merged rows. The V and J calls, along with clone size, are taken from TCRdb and not from the paper's own processing. For this sample the table gives hundreds of thousands of distinct CDR3 sequences, of which 21% were detected only once. The ten largest clones capture around 3.4% of the sample.

Study-level results and caveats: Because the CMV infection status of the donors was unknown, age-related changes in expanded clonotypes may potentially have been confounded. Observed TCR beta diversity per million T cells fell roughly linearly with age, and a significant reduction was already apparent by age roughly 40. Compared with the aged group, more naive CD4+ T cells, fewer expanded clones and increased TCR diversity were shown by the long-lived group, suggesting age selection. A strong correlation was found between observed TCR beta diversity and the percentage of naive T cells measured by flow cytometry. Conclusive comparison of naive and antigen-experienced compartments was prevented by the profiling of bulk unsorted PBMCs. Total diversity estimates from one million sequenced T cells were considered lower bounds and underestimates.

The specimen sequenced was blood. The chain uses TRBV10-3 and TRBJ2-3; the junction holds 10 bases that match TRBD2. This clonotype was obtained from a man between 65 and 85 years old in good health. The CDR3 reads as follows: CASQSGRAGDTQYF. Read as DNA, the sequence is TGCGCCAGTCAGAGCGGGAGGGCCGGAGATACGCAGTATTTT.